The 24 T cell receptor beta chains listed next were all sequenced from one sample in a study of regulatory T cells in long-lasting Graves disease. Combining iRepertoire HTBI primers with Arm-PCR of CDR3 regions, the authors built TCR beta libraries. MiXCR, applied by TCRdb to the multiplex PCR reads, yields one record per CDR3 protein. The table records 450,000 to 650,000 distinct CDR3 sequences, roughly 15% of them present only once. Time point described: newly diagnosed GD, antithyroid drugs for less than 3 months. PBMC-derived RNA was used for the TCR library. The sample was also linked to a second study, of T cells in Graves' hyperthyroidism and ophthalmopathy.

This specimen consisted of peripheral blood mononuclear cells (PBMCs), obtained at new diagnosis, from a patient treated with antithyroid drugs. Receptors originate from a woman aged 35-65 years with Graves disease.

This clonotype was detected ten times or more. This chain links TRBV7-3 with TRBJ2-3; D gene uncertain. The germline V gene has CDR1 SGHTA and CDR2 FQGTGA. Trimming removed 6 bases at V and 7 bases at J, with 20 bases between. This CDR3 is 15 amino acids long. CDR3 coding DNA: TGTGCCAGCAGTCCCCAATCAACCCTAGGGAATACGCAGTATTTT. It specifies CASSPQSTLGNTQYF.

About this clonotype itself: A far larger clone is one nucleotide away, so this likely arose from a read error. This rearrangement joins TRBV11-3 to TRBJ2-1, with D uncertain. The germline CDR1 and CDR2 sequences are SGHNT and YENEEA. The CDR3 spans 14 residues. V was clipped by 0 bases and J by 10 bases, with 13 bases between them. CDR3 protein: CASSLDISSYEQFF. CDR3 sequence (DNA): TGTGCCAGCAGCTTAGATATCAGTTCCTACGAGCAGTTCTTC.

This clonotype was seen a few times. V gene TRBV6-2 or TRBV6-3 combines with J gene TRBJ1-3; D is possibly TRBD1 (5 bases). CDR3 length: 18 residues. Trimming took off 2 bases at V and 0 bases at J, with 17 bases between the two ends. Per the germline V gene, CDR1 is MNHEY and CDR2 is SVGEGT. CDR3 DNA: TGTGCCAGCAGTTACAATTTTCTTGGGACGAACTCTGGAAACACCATATATTTT. Translated, it gives CASSYNFLGTNSGNTIYF.

This clonotype was found many times. This sequence joins TRBV7-9 and TRBJ2-2; D remains unclear. The CDR3 covers 11 residues. V gave up 5 bases and J gave up 8 bases, with 6 bases separating them. Germline CDR1 SEHNR, CDR2 FQNEAQ (reference sequence). CDR3 residues: CASSTQGELFF. The CDR3 nucleotides are TGTGCCAGCAGCACGCAAGGGGAGCTGTTTTTT.

There are a few counts of this clonotype. The chain carries TRBV2 and TRBJ2-7; D is possibly TRBD1 or TRBD2 (5 bases each). The CDR3 spans 14 residues. CDR1 and CDR2 from the germline V gene are SNHLY and FYNNEI. V was shortened by 5 bases and J by 3 bases, with 14 bases between the two germline ends. The CDR3 loop reads CASSYTGTVYEQYF. The CDR3 DNA follows: TGTGCCAGCAGTTATACCGGGACCGTCTACGAGCAGTACTTC.

In this sample, this clonotype turned up many times. One junction end does not reproduce the germline sequence, and a read error may be involved. V gene TRBV5-1 combines with J gene TRBJ2-1; TRBD1 agrees at 9 bases. Germline V gene data show CDR1 as SGHRS and CDR2 as YFSETQ. The CDR3 has 13 amino acids. CDR3 sequence: CASSEQGAYEQFF. The CDR3 DNA reads TGTGCCAGCAGTGAACAGGGGGCCTATGAGCAGTTCTTC.

This clonotype was detected ten times or more. This rearrangement joins TRBV6-5 to TRBJ1-1; D not certain. The CDR3 totals 13 residues. V lost 1 base to trimming and J lost 1 base, with 4 bases between them. Germline assignment: CDR1 MNHEY and CDR2 SVGAGI. DNA of the CDR3: TGTGCCAGCAGTTACTATACGAACACTGAAGCTTTCTTT. Protein: CASSYYTNTEAFF.

This clonotype turned up a few times. V gene TRBV6-1 combines with J gene TRBJ1-1; 10 bases line up with TRBD1. The CDR3 contains 15 residues. In germline, CDR1 is MNHNS, CDR2 SASEGT. V lost 4 bases to trimming and J lost 0 bases; unmatched junction nucleotides: 2. The CDR3: CASSGQGAMNTEAFF. CDR3 in DNA: TGTGCCAGCAGTGGACAGGGGGCGATGAACACTGAAGCTTTCTTT.

This clonotype came up many times. The V gene is TRBV3-1, the J gene TRBJ1-5, with D unclear. Trimming shortened V by 0 bases and J by 9 bases, and 6 bases separated the two germline ends. The CDR3 runs to 12 residues. Germline CDR1 is LGHDT and CDR2 is YNNKEL (reference sequence). The CDR3, as DNA: TGTGCCAGCAGCCAAGATTTTGGGCCCCAGCATTTT. Translated: CASSQDFGPQHF.

As concerns this clonotype: Possible read error: a much larger clone is one base away. This sequence joins TRBV6-1 and TRBJ2-7, with 7 bases fitting TRBD2. The germline CDR1 and CDR2 sequences are MNHNS and SASEGT. V trimming: 7 bases; J trimming: 7 bases; junction bases outside the gene matches: 7. There are 12 residues in the CDR3. CDR3 loop: CASTPGGGEQYF. The CDR3 DNA follows: TGTGCCAGCACCCCGGGGGGAGGTGAGCAGTACTTC.

V and J are TRBV30 and TRBJ1-1; D possibly corresponds to TRBD1 (6 bases). Per germline, CDR1 GTSNPN and CDR2 SVGIG (reference sequence). This CDR3 has 11 residues. The ends were cut back, 8 bases at V and 6 bases at J, with 13 bases in the middle. The CDR3 region has the DNA TGTGCCGGGGGGCCCTTTTCTGAAGCTTTCTTT. Protein product: CAGGPFSEAFF.

This clonotype has just a few counts. The rearrangement uses TRBV10-3 and TRBJ1-2; D gene unclear. Per germline, CDR1 ENHRY and CDR2 SYGVKD. CDR3 length: 12 amino acids. V was shortened by 6 bases and J by 6 bases, with 11 bases between the two germline ends. Here the CDR3 reads CAIRENPHGYTF. For the CDR3, the DNA is TGTGCCATCAGGGAGAACCCCCATGGCTACACCTTC.

J is TRBJ1-3 and V is TRBV29-1; D is uncertain. In germline, CDR1 is SQVTM, CDR2 ANQGSEA. The CDR3 runs 10 residues. V lost 0 bases to trimming and J lost 8 bases, with 2 bases between them. CDR3 nucleotides: TGCAGCGTTGAAGAAGACACCATATATTTT. It codes for CSVEEDTIYF.

This clonotype has ten or more counts. The J gene is TRBJ1-6, the V gene TRBV27; D is perhaps TRBD1 (5 bases). The germline V and J ends were trimmed by 3 bases and 7 bases, with 10 bases remaining between them. Germline values: CDR1 MNHEY, CDR2 SMNVEV (reference sequence). The CDR3 sequence is 14 residues long. Here the CDR3 reads CASSFQGSNSPLHF. CDR3 bases: TGTGCCAGCAGTTTTCAGGGATCCAATTCACCCCTCCACTTT.

The chain couples TRBV12-5 to TRBJ1-3; D is unresolved. The V gene's germline CDR1 is LGHNT and CDR2 FRNRAP. With 1 base removed from V and 0 bases from J, the gap between germline ends came to 7 bases. The CDR3 covers 15 residues. The CDR3 region is CASGLAGGSGNTIYF. The CDR3 coding sequence is TGTGCTAGTGGTTTGGCAGGTGGCTCTGGAAACACCATATATTTT.

At least ten counts were recorded for this clonotype. V is TRBV3-1 and J is TRBJ1-1; no clear D gene. Trimming cost V 4 bases and J 4 bases, with 13 bases left between them. Per germline, CDR1 LGHDT and CDR2 YNNKEL (reference sequence). The CDR3 is made up of 14 amino acids. CDR3 in amino acids: CASSLRLLGTEAFF. The CDR3 nucleotides are TGTGCCAGCAGCCTCCGACTCCTAGGCACTGAAGCTTTCTTT.

Points on this clonotype: A single base separates this from a much larger clone, so it may be a read error. The J gene is TRBJ2-3, the V gene TRBV6-5, with 8 bases aligning to TRBD1. The CDR3 extends over 15 amino acids. Per the germline V gene, CDR1 is MNHEY and CDR2 is SVGAGI. CDR3 amino acids: CANSYSVTGADTQYF. The CDR3 DNA follows: TGTGCCAACAGTTACTCTGTGACAGGGGCAGATACGCAGTATTTT.

This clonotype was seen ten or more times. The chain employs TRBV7-9 and TRBJ1-1; possibly TRBD1 for D (6 bases). V lost 5 bases to trimming and J lost 6 bases, with 16 bases between them. The germline V gene has CDR1 SEHNR and CDR2 FQNEAQ (reference sequence). This CDR3 has 14 residues. The CDR3 DNA follows: TGTGCCAGCAGCCGACCCCTTGGACAGCCTGAAGCTTTCTTT. Protein sequence: CASSRPLGQPEAFF.

Remarks on this clonotype: Its ends do not fully match the called genes, so a read error is possible. V gene TRBV5-1 combines with J gene TRBJ2-5; D is unresolved. The germline V gene encodes CDR1 SGHRS and CDR2 YFSETQ. The CDR3 is 14 residues long. CDR3 sequence: CTSSLGPLLETQYF. CDR3 DNA: TGCACCAGCAGTTTAGGACCGTTGTTGGAGACCCAGTACTTC.

This chain joins TRBV7-9 and TRBJ1-3; no definite D call. Looked up from germline, CDR1 is SEHNR and CDR2 is FQNEAQ (reference sequence). Trimming left V 2 bases short and J 2 bases short, with 13 bases between. The CDR3 is 16 amino acids. In DNA, the CDR3 is TGTGCCAGCAGCTTAAATCTGGGGTCAGCTGGAAACACCATATATTTT. Amino acid sequence: CASSLNLGSAGNTIYF.

This clonotype has more than one count but fewer than ten. The chain carries TRBV7-9 and TRBJ1-2, with D maybe TRBD1 (5 bases). Trimming pared 2 bases from V and 4 bases from J, leaving 11 bases between. There are 14 residues in the CDR3. From germline, CDR1 is SEHNR and CDR2 FQNEAQ (reference sequence). DNA for the CDR3: TGTGCCAGCAGCTTATTGGAGAGGGGCTATGGCTACACCTTC. Protein product: CASSLLERGYGYTF.

This clonotype has at least ten counts. The rearrangement links TRBV12-3 or TRBV12-4 to TRBJ1-1, with D possibly TRBD1 on 6 matching bases. The CDR3 spans 14 residues. V lost 8 bases and J lost 1, with 14 bases in between. The CDR3 sequence: CASGSAGANTEAFF. As DNA, the CDR3 is TGTGCCAGCGGCTCTGCAGGGGCGAACACTGAAGCTTTCTTT.

The V gene is TRBV3-1, the J gene TRBJ1-4; TRBD1 might be the D (6 bases). The CDR3 extends over 14 amino acids. V lost 1 base and J 6 bases, leaving 9 bases between the germline ends. Germline CDR1 LGHDT, CDR2 YNNKEL (reference sequence). For the CDR3, the DNA is TGTGCCAGCAGCCAAGGGGGGCTTTATGAAAAACTGTTTTTT. This codes for CASSQGGLYEKLFF.

This clonotype has only a few counts. The chain uses TRBV24-1 and TRBJ1-2; D is undetermined. The CDR3 totals 12 residues. V shed 5 bases and J shed 7 bases, with 10 bases lying between them. Germline V gene lookup returns CDR1 KGHDR and CDR2 SFDVKD. CDR3 region: CATSVGPSGYTF. For the CDR3, the DNA is TGTGCCACCAGTGTCGGGCCCAGTGGCTACACCTTC.